One and the same sample provided the 2 T cell receptor beta chains below, sequenced in a study of T cell changes during pregnancy in multiple sclerosis. Sequencing was performed with immunoSEQ multiplex PCR; in TCRdb, only in-frame clones are kept and a portion is missing. The sample records around 39,000 clones, about 92% being singletons. What was sequenced was PBMCs (not recorded whether the cells were cultured). The receptors derive from a female donor with multiple sclerosis, enrolled in a pregnancy study.

The chain couples TRBV28 to TRBJ2-7, with 10 bases lining up with TRBD2. V gave up 4 bases and J gave up 0 bases; unmatched junction bases: 9. CDR3 length equals 17 residues. From germline, CDR1 is MDHEN and CDR2 SYDVKM. CDR3 nucleotide sequence: TGTGCCAGCAGTTCCCCCGCAACTAGCGGGACCTCCTACGAGCAGTACTTC. Protein sequence: CASSSPATSGTSYEQYF.

The gene calls are TRBV6-5 and TRBJ2-3, with a tentative D call TRBD2 (5 bases). Trimming removed 6 bases at V and 6 bases at J, with 10 bases between. CDR1 and CDR2 from the germline V gene are MNHEY and SVGAGI. The CDR3 contains 12 residues. The CDR3 DNA is TGTGCCAGCAGAGCGGACTCGGATACGCAGTATTTT. It encodes CASRADSDTQYF.